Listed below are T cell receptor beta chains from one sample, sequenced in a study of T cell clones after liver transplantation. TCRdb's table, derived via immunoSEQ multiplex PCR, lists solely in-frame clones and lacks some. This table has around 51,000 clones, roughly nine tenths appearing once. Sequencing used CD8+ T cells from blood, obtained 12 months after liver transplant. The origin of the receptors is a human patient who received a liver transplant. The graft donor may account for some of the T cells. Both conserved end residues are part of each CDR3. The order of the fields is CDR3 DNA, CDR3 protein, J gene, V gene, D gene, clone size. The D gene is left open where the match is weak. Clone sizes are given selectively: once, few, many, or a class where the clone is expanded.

TGTGCCAGCAGCTTGTACAGCTCCTACGAGCAGTACTTC,CASSLYSSYEQYF,TRBJ2-7,TRBV7-8,NA,once
TGTGCCAGCAGTCCCAACGGAGGGGGCTTTGAAAAACTGTTTTTT,CASSPNGGGFEKLFF,TRBJ1-4,TRBV27,TRBD1,NA
TGTGCCAGTAGTATCTTACAGGGGAACTCCTACGAGCAGTACTTC,CASSILQGNSYEQYF,TRBJ2-7,TRBV19,TRBD1,NA
TGTGCCAGCAGTTACCGGGACAGCTACAATGAGCAGTTCTTC,CASSYRDSYNEQFF,TRBJ2-1,TRBV6-6,TRBD1,NA
TGTGCCAGCAGCGTGGCAAGCCTAGCGCCCTACAATGAGCAGTTCTTC,CASSVASLAPYNEQFF,TRBJ2-1,TRBV9,NA,NA
TGTGCCAGCAGTTTATGGCAGGGAGGGCTTAGCAATCAGCCCCAGCATTTT,CASSLWQGGLSNQPQHF,TRBJ1-5,TRBV27,NA,NA
TGTGCCAGCAGTGGGGGGTTCGTTGGAAGGGGCTATGGCTACACCTTC,CASSGGFVGRGYGYTF,TRBJ1-2,TRBV28,NA,NA
TGTGCCAGCAGTGAAGGACAGTTCCTACCTAACTATGGCTACACCTTC,CASSEGQFLPNYGYTF,TRBJ1-2,TRBV6-1,NA,NA
TGTGCCAGCAGTTTAATGACAGGGGTAAATCAGCCCCAGCATTTT,CASSLMTGVNQPQHF,TRBJ1-5,TRBV27,TRBD1,once
TGTGCCAGCAGCTCCGGGACAGCGATGTACGAGCAGTACTTC,CASSSGTAMYEQYF,TRBJ2-7,TRBV5-6,TRBD1,few
TGTGCCAGCAGCCCACCCGGGCAGTATTTT,CASSPPGQYF,TRBJ2-3,TRBV7-9,NA,NA
TGCGCCAGCAGCTTTAGGGACAGGGAGCAAGAGACCCAGTACTTC,CASSFRDREQETQYF,TRBJ2-5,TRBV5-1,TRBD1,NA
TGTGCTAGCAGCTTAGGGTCCGGGGAGCTGTTTTTT,CASSLGSGELFF,TRBJ2-2,TRBV7-7,NA,NA
TGTGCCAGCAGCCCCACTGCCACCGGGGAGCTGTTTTTT,CASSPTATGELFF,TRBJ2-2,TRBV14,NA,NA
TGTGCCAGCAGTCCCTCGGTTAACCCCAGTGGGATCTACGAGCAGTACTTC,CASSPSVNPSGIYEQYF,TRBJ2-7,TRBV28,NA,once
TGCGCCAGCAGCCAAGAAACGAGCGTGGGGAACTATGGCTACACCTTC,CASSQETSVGNYGYTF,TRBJ1-2,TRBV4-1,NA,NA
TGTGCCAGCAGCCTATCGGGCAGCAATCAGCCCCAGCATTTT,CASSLSGSNQPQHF,TRBJ1-5,TRBV5-8,NA,NA
TGTGCCAGCAGCTTAGTCCGACCATTAAAAGATGAGCAGTTCTTC,CASSLVRPLKDEQFF,TRBJ2-1,TRBV7-8,NA,NA
TGTGCCAGCAGCTCTTGGAATGAGCAGTTCTTC,CASSSWNEQFF,TRBJ2-1,TRBV7-9,NA,NA
TGTGCCAGCAGTGATCCCGCGACTGGGAACTATGGCTACACCTTC,CASSDPATGNYGYTF,TRBJ1-2,TRBV2,NA,NA
TGTGCCAGCAGTTCCAGCTCCTACGAGCAGTACTTC,CASSSSSYEQYF,TRBJ2-7,TRBV27,NA,NA
TGTGCCAGCAGCCCCTCTACAGGGAATGAAAAACTGTTTTTT,CASSPSTGNEKLFF,TRBJ1-4,TRBV13,NA,NA
TGTGCCAGCAGCCTTAACCCCTCTAATGAGCAGTTCTTC,CASSLNPSNEQFF,TRBJ2-1,TRBV7-8,NA,NA